This passage covers 15 T cell receptor beta chains from one sample sequenced in a study of cytomegalovirus exposure and HLA in healthy donors. In the PCR, 60 Vbeta and 13 Jbeta primers were used. The repertoire was sequenced with immunoSEQ multiplex PCR; TCRdb's copy has only in-frame clones and lacks some. Of over 200,000 clones in the sample, approximately 87% were seen once. The sequenced material came from PBMCs. The receptors come from a human donor in good health.

This clone has just one count. The V gene is TRBV6-5, the J gene TRBJ1-1, with D possibly being TRBD1 (5 bases). V lost 4 bases and J 3 bases, leaving 12 bases between the germline ends. Germline V gene lookup returns CDR1 MNHEY and CDR2 SVGAGI. The CDR3 runs to 14 residues. The DNA of the CDR3 is TGTGCCAGCAGTTCTCAGGGTAGGGACACTGAAGCTTTCTTT. It is translated as CASSSQGRDTEAFF.

The chain links TRBV9 to TRBJ2-6; unclear D gene. This CDR3 comprises 15 residues. Germline V gene sequence: CDR1 SGDLS, CDR2 YYNGEE. V lost 2 bases and J 0 bases, leaving 6 bases between the germline ends. The CDR3 spells CASSVVSSGANVLTF. DNA for the CDR3: TGTGCCAGCAGCGTGGTGAGCTCTGGGGCCAACGTCCTGACTTTC.

The chain couples TRBV7-2 to TRBJ2-1; tentatively, D is TRBD2 (5 bases). Per the germline V gene, CDR1 is SGHTA and CDR2 is FQGNSA. The CDR3 covers 16 residues. V lost 1 base to trimming and J lost 4 bases, with 14 bases between them. The CDR3: CASSLVMVGVYNEQFF. The CDR3 nucleotides read TGTGCCAGCAGCTTAGTAATGGTGGGAGTTTACAATGAGCAGTTCTTC.

The CDR3 coding sequence is TGTGCCAGCAGCCTGGGGACTAGCGGGAGGAGTGAGCAGTTCTTC. Translated, it gives CASSLGTSGRSEQFF. This rearrangement joins TRBV7-9 to TRBJ2-1; 15 nucleotides align to TRBD2. This CDR3 is built from 15 residues. CDR1 is SEHNR and CDR2 is FQNEAQ in the germline V gene (reference sequence). V shed 5 bases and J 9 bases; nucleotides not matched to a gene: 5.

The chain has TRBV11-2 and TRBJ2-5; possible D gene TRBD1, 5 bases. V lost 5 bases, J lost 3 bases, and 10 bases lay in between. The CDR3 runs 13 residues. Germline CDR1 and CDR2: SGHAT and FQNNGV. CDR3 sequence: CASSVGHKETQYF. The CDR3 region has the DNA TGTGCCAGCAGCGTCGGACATAAAGAGACCCAGTACTTC.

This clone has a single count. The chain carries TRBV7-3 and TRBJ2-1, with D possibly TRBD1 on 6 matching bases. This CDR3 region has 17 residues. Trimming cost V 5 bases and J 7 bases, with 24 bases left between them. Germline V lookup: CDR1 SGHTA, CDR2 FQGTGA. This chain's CDR3 is CASSQPLQGAPLNEQFF. CDR3 DNA sequence: TGTGCCAGCAGCCAACCCTTACAGGGCGCCCCGTTGAATGAGCAGTTCTTC.

The chain couples TRBV6-6 to TRBJ1-2; D gene uncertain. The CDR3 runs 16 residues. Germline V gene data show CDR1 as MNHNY and CDR2 as SVGAGI (reference sequence). With 6 bases removed from V and 3 bases from J, the gap between germline ends came to 20 bases. CDR3 region: CASSLSGVASHYGYTF. The CDR3 DNA reads TGTGCCAGCAGCCTAAGCGGTGTAGCATCACACTATGGCTACACCTTC.

The chain links TRBV28 to TRBJ2-7, with 8 bases that match TRBD2. The V segment lost 5 bases and the J segment 3 bases; nucleotides outside the gene matches: 3. Germline V gene lookup returns CDR1 MDHEN and CDR2 SYDVKM. There are 13 residues in the CDR3. The CDR3 region is CASSGTSFYEQYF. As DNA, the CDR3 is TGTGCCAGCAGTGGGACTAGTTTCTACGAGCAGTACTTC.

This clone came up once. The chain employs TRBV2 and TRBJ1-3; no definite D call. Germline V gene lookup returns CDR1 SNHLY and CDR2 FYNNEI. CDR3 length equals 13 residues. V lost 0 bases and J 6 bases, leaving 6 bases between the germline ends. CDR3 amino acids: CASSEAYSNTIYF. DNA for the CDR3: TGTGCCAGCAGTGAAGCATACTCAAACACCATATATTTT.

This clone was counted once. The CDR3 nucleotides read TGCAGCGCCGCGACAGGGCACCAAGAGACCCAGTACTTC. Translating gives CSAATGHQETQYF. This chain links TRBV29-1 with TRBJ2-5; 7 positions agree with TRBD1. Germline CDR1 is SQVTM and CDR2 is ANQGSEA. Losses at the gene ends were 7 bases for V and 0 bases for J; bases not matched to a gene: 5. This CDR3 spans 13 amino acids.

The chain couples TRBV2 to TRBJ2-3; 13 nucleotides match TRBD2. The germline V gene has CDR1 SNHLY and CDR2 FYNNEI. Trimming took 5 bases from V and 4 from J; bases not matched to a gene: 3. The CDR3 runs 15 residues. As DNA, the CDR3 is TGTGCCAGCAGTTCGACTAGCGGGAGGCCAGATACGCAGTATTTT. Translated: CASSSTSGRPDTQYF.

The rearrangement uses TRBV28 and TRBJ2-1; TRBD2 agrees at 9 bases. Germline CDR1 reads MDHEN; CDR2 reads SYDVKM. CDR3 length equals 16 residues. Losses at the gene ends were 2 bases for V and 8 bases for J; bases not matched to a gene: 10. CDR3 DNA sequence: TGTGCCAGCAGTTTAACGGTGGCGGGAGGGCGGGATGAGCAGTTCTTC. Its translation is CASSLTVAGGRDEQFF.

The chain is built from TRBV30 and TRBJ1-3; perhaps TRBD1 as D (6 bases). V dropped 2 bases and J dropped 0 bases, with 8 bases sitting between them. Germline assignment: CDR1 GTSNPN and CDR2 SVGIG (reference sequence). This CDR3 spans 14 amino acids. The CDR3 here is CAWSLGHSGNTIYF. As DNA, the CDR3 is TGTGCCTGGAGTTTGGGACACTCTGGAAACACCATATATTTT.

As for this clone: A read error may account for a junction end that differs from germline. V usage is TRBV19 and J usage is TRBJ2-5; 8 bases map to TRBD2. The length of the CDR3 is 16 residues. CDR1 and CDR2 from the germline V gene are LNHDA and SQIVND (reference sequence). CDR3 DNA: TGTGCCAGTAGTTCCCTCCGGGGGGGCGAGAAAGAAACCCAGTACTTC. As protein: CASSSLRGGEKETQYF.

The V and J genes are TRBV30 and TRBJ2-3; no clear D gene. V was clipped by 5 bases and J by 3 bases, with 6 bases between them. In germline, CDR1 is GTSNPN, CDR2 SVGIG (reference sequence). This CDR3 contains 11 residues. The CDR3 sequence: CAWAQTDTQYF. The CDR3 DNA reads as TGTGCCTGGGCACAGACAGATACGCAGTATTTT.